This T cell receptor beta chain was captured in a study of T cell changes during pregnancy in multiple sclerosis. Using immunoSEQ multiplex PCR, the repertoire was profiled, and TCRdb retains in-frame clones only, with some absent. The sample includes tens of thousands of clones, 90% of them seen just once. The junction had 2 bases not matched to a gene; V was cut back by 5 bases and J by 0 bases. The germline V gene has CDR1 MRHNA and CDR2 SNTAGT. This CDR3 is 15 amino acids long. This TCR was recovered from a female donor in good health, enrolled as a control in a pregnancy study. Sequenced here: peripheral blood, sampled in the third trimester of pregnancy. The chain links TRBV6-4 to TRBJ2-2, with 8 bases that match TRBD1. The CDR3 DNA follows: TGTGCCAGCAGTAGACAGGGGTCGAACACCGGGGAGCTGTTTTTT. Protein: CASSRQGSNTGELFF.